Listed below are T cell receptor beta chains from one sample, sequenced in a study of control samples from healthy donors and cancer patients. The protocol was immunoSEQ multiplex PCR, while the TCRdb copy is restricted to in-frame clones and leaves out a portion. This sample yields over 60,000 clones, of which over 75% are seen a single time; about 5% belongs to the top ten. Sequenced sample: blood. These receptor sequences come from a middle-aged man in good health. Both conserved end residues are part of each CDR3. A D gene is named only where the DNA matches it firmly. A row's size may be missing; if present it is once, few, many or a size class.

cdr3_aa: CAISYGTGAYGYTF
cdr3_nt: TGTGCCATCAGCTACGGGACAGGGGCCTATGGCTACACCTTC
clone_size: .
v_call: TRBV10-3
j_call: TRBJ1-2
d_call: TRBD1

cdr3_aa: CASRHLSGYGYTF
cdr3_nt: TGTGCCAGCAGACACCTAAGCGGGTATGGCTACACCTTC
clone_size: .
v_call: TRBV9
j_call: TRBJ1-2
d_call: .

cdr3_aa: CASSDEIDRGEQYF
cdr3_nt: TGTGCCAGCAGTGACGAGATAGACAGGGGCGAGCAGTACTTC
clone_size: .
v_call: TRBV28
j_call: TRBJ2-7
d_call: TRBD1

cdr3_aa: CATIDTLNIQYF
cdr3_nt: TGTGCCACGATAGACACATTAAACATTCAGTACTTC
clone_size: .
v_call: TRBV28
j_call: TRBJ2-4
d_call: .

cdr3_aa: CAWCRGLGDNEQFF
cdr3_nt: TGTGCCTGGTGTCGGGGGTTGGGAGACAATGAGCAGTTCTTC
clone_size: .
v_call: TRBV30
j_call: TRBJ2-1
d_call: .

cdr3_aa: CASSRGAGGVASNEQFF
cdr3_nt: TGTGCCAGCAGCCGAGGTGCAGGGGGCGTCGCCTCCAATGAGCAGTTCTTC
clone_size: .
v_call: TRBV4-2
j_call: TRBJ2-1
d_call: TRBD1

cdr3_aa: CASSLRDPRSTDTQYF
cdr3_nt: TGTGCCAGCAGCCTCCGGGACCCAAGGAGCACAGATACGCAGTATTTT
clone_size: .
v_call: TRBV3-1/TRBV3-2
j_call: TRBJ2-3
d_call: .

cdr3_aa: CASSLYMDTEAFF
cdr3_nt: TGTGCCAGCAGTTTGTATATGGACACTGAAGCTTTCTTT
clone_size: .
v_call: TRBV27
j_call: TRBJ1-1
d_call: .

cdr3_aa: CASSSYRDRVSLNYGYTF
cdr3_nt: TGTGCCAGCAGCTCTTACCGGGACAGGGTTTCCCTGAACTATGGCTACACCTTC
clone_size: .
v_call: TRBV7-8
j_call: TRBJ1-2
d_call: TRBD1

cdr3_aa: CASSPLSGRGYYEQFF
cdr3_nt: TGTGCCAGCAGCCCCTTGAGCGGGAGGGGTTATTATGAGCAGTTCTTC
clone_size: .
v_call: TRBV9
j_call: TRBJ2-1
d_call: TRBD2

cdr3_aa: CASNIWGGANGIQYF
cdr3_nt: TGTGCCAGTAATATATGGGGAGGGGCCAATGGGATTCAGTACTTC
clone_size: .
v_call: TRBV19
j_call: TRBJ2-4
d_call: TRBD2

cdr3_aa: CATTTGFPYEQYF
cdr3_nt: TGTGCCACGACGACAGGGTTTCCCTACGAGCAGTACTTC
clone_size: .
v_call: TRBV2
j_call: TRBJ2-7
d_call: TRBD1

cdr3_aa: CASSSRLAGSSTDTQYF
cdr3_nt: TGTGCCAGCAGCTCACGACTAGCGGGGAGTAGCACAGATACGCAGTATTTT
clone_size: .
v_call: TRBV7-3
j_call: TRBJ2-3
d_call: TRBD2

cdr3_aa: CASSNAPGGSDTQYF
cdr3_nt: TGTGCCAGTAGTAACGCCCCCGGGGGCTCAGATACGCAGTATTTT
clone_size: .
v_call: TRBV19
j_call: TRBJ2-3
d_call: .

cdr3_aa: CASSSSGGPANTGELFF
cdr3_nt: TGTGCCAGCAGCTCTAGCGGGGGACCCGCGAACACCGGGGAGCTGTTTTTT
clone_size: .
v_call: TRBV7-8
j_call: TRBJ2-2
d_call: TRBD2

cdr3_aa: CASSVGANTEAFF
cdr3_nt: TGTGCCAGCAGCGTCGGGGCTAACACTGAAGCTTTCTTT
clone_size: .
v_call: TRBV7-9
j_call: TRBJ1-1
d_call: .

cdr3_aa: CASSRSGSGELFF
cdr3_nt: TGCGCCAGCAGCCGCTCAGGTTCCGGGGAGCTGTTTTTT
clone_size: .
v_call: TRBV5-1
j_call: TRBJ2-2
d_call: .

cdr3_aa: CASSSVDRYTDTQYF
cdr3_nt: TGTGCCAGCAGCTCGGTAGACAGGTACACAGATACGCAGTATTTT
clone_size: once
v_call: TRBV5-6
j_call: TRBJ2-3
d_call: .

cdr3_aa: CASSTRTVSYEQYF
cdr3_nt: TGTGCCAGCAGTACAAGGACAGTATCCTACGAGCAGTACTTC
clone_size: .
v_call: TRBV2
j_call: TRBJ2-7
d_call: .

cdr3_aa: CASGVDRGNTEAFF
cdr3_nt: TGCGCCAGCGGAGTCGACAGGGGGAACACTGAAGCTTTCTTT
clone_size: .
v_call: TRBV5-1
j_call: TRBJ1-1
d_call: TRBD1

cdr3_aa: CASSFVGGREQYF
cdr3_nt: TGTGCCAGCAGTTTCGTGGGGGGGCGGGAGCAGTACTTC
clone_size: once
v_call: TRBV28
j_call: TRBJ2-7
d_call: .

cdr3_aa: CASGVDGGGGEKLFF
cdr3_nt: TGTGCCAGCGGCGTGGACGGAGGTGGTGGTGAAAAACTGTTTTTT
clone_size: .
v_call: TRBV2
j_call: TRBJ1-4
d_call: .

cdr3_aa: CASSQDLAASSYNEQFF
cdr3_nt: TGCGCCAGCAGCCAAGATCTGGCGGCCTCCTCCTACAATGAGCAGTTCTTC
clone_size: .
v_call: TRBV4-3
j_call: TRBJ2-1
d_call: .

cdr3_aa: CASSFLDSRYNSPLHF
cdr3_nt: TGTGCCAGCAGTTTTTTGGACAGTCGGTATAATTCACCCCTCCACTTT
clone_size: .
v_call: TRBV28
j_call: TRBJ1-6
d_call: .

cdr3_aa: CASSLLPGTITEAFF
cdr3_nt: TGTGCCAGCAGCTTGTTGCCTGGAACGATCACTGAAGCTTTCTTT
clone_size: .
v_call: TRBV5-8
j_call: TRBJ1-1
d_call: .

cdr3_aa: CASKGSGNTIYF
cdr3_nt: TGTGCCAGCAAGGGCTCTGGAAACACCATATATTTT
clone_size: .
v_call: TRBV28
j_call: TRBJ1-3
d_call: .

cdr3_aa: CASRRTGAYNEQFF
cdr3_nt: TGTGCCAGCAGGAGGACAGGGGCCTACAATGAGCAGTTCTTC
clone_size: few
v_call: TRBV6-5
j_call: TRBJ2-1
d_call: TRBD1

cdr3_aa: CAWIGQGKNTGELFF
cdr3_nt: TGTGCCTGGATTGGACAGGGGAAGAACACCGGGGAGCTGTTTTTT
clone_size: .
v_call: TRBV30
j_call: TRBJ2-2
d_call: TRBD1

cdr3_aa: CASSPGGRVRDTQYF
cdr3_nt: TGTGCCAGCAGCCCAGGGGGGCGCGTAAGAGATACGCAGTATTTT
clone_size: few
v_call: TRBV7-2
j_call: TRBJ2-3
d_call: .

cdr3_aa: CASSLRLAGTNEQFF
cdr3_nt: TGTGCCAGCAGCTTAAGACTAGCGGGCACAAATGAGCAGTTCTTC
clone_size: .
v_call: TRBV5-4
j_call: TRBJ2-1
d_call: TRBD2

cdr3_aa: CASSIGTGGYNEQFF
cdr3_nt: TGTGCCAGTAGTATAGGCACAGGGGGGTACAATGAGCAGTTCTTC
clone_size: .
v_call: TRBV19
j_call: TRBJ2-1
d_call: TRBD1

cdr3_aa: CASSYPRDPSRDTQYF
cdr3_nt: TGTGCCAGCAGTTATCCCCGGGACCCTAGTCGAGATACGCAGTATTTT
clone_size: few
v_call: TRBV6-6
j_call: TRBJ2-3
d_call: .

cdr3_aa: CASSQQGAPGYTF
cdr3_nt: TGTGCCAGCAGCCAACAGGGGGCGCCGGGCTACACCTTC
clone_size: .
v_call: TRBV3-1/TRBV3-2
j_call: TRBJ1-2
d_call: TRBD1

cdr3_aa: CASSVEGGKTQYF
cdr3_nt: TGTGCCAGCAGCGTAGAGGGCGGGAAGACCCAGTACTTC
clone_size: .
v_call: TRBV9
j_call: TRBJ2-5
d_call: .

cdr3_aa: CASSLTDEQGYGYTF
cdr3_nt: TGTGCCAGCAGCTTGACGGACGAGCAGGGGTATGGCTACACCTTC
clone_size: .
v_call: TRBV5-8
j_call: TRBJ1-2
d_call: .

cdr3_aa: CASSLDGNNEQFF
cdr3_nt: TGTGCCAGCAGCTTAGACGGTAACAATGAGCAGTTCTTC
clone_size: once
v_call: TRBV5-4
j_call: TRBJ2-1
d_call: .

cdr3_aa: CASSTSPEQFF
cdr3_nt: TGTGCCAGCAGTACCAGCCCTGAGCAGTTCTTC
clone_size: .
v_call: TRBV6-2/TRBV6-3
j_call: TRBJ2-1
d_call: .

cdr3_aa: CASSLSAAFYNEQFF
cdr3_nt: TGTGCCAGCAGCCTGAGCGCCGCCTTTTACAATGAGCAGTTCTTC
clone_size: .
v_call: TRBV11-2
j_call: TRBJ2-1
d_call: .

cdr3_aa: CASSPRDRVTGANVLTF
cdr3_nt: TGTGCCAGCAGTCCCCGGGACAGGGTAACTGGGGCCAACGTCCTGACTTTC
clone_size: .
v_call: TRBV28
j_call: TRBJ2-6
d_call: TRBD1

cdr3_aa: CASSLGGPSYNSPLHF
cdr3_nt: TGTGCCAGCAGCTTAGGCGGGCCCTCCTATAATTCACCCCTCCACTTT
clone_size: .
v_call: TRBV7-8
j_call: TRBJ1-6
d_call: .

cdr3_aa: CASSLASGGEYEPLHF
cdr3_nt: TGCGCCAGCAGCTTGGCCTCAGGGGGTGAATATGAACCCCTCCACTTT
clone_size: .
v_call: TRBV5-1
j_call: TRBJ1-6
d_call: TRBD1

cdr3_aa: CASSEQGSGTEAFF
cdr3_nt: TGTGCCAGCAGTGAACAGGGCAGTGGCACTGAAGCTTTCTTT
clone_size: .
v_call: TRBV2
j_call: TRBJ1-1
d_call: .

cdr3_aa: CATPKIAGGRMNEQFF
cdr3_nt: TGTGCCACGCCAAAGATAGCGGGAGGTAGGATGAATGAGCAGTTCTTC
clone_size: .
v_call: TRBV3-1/TRBV3-2
j_call: TRBJ2-1
d_call: TRBD2

cdr3_aa: CASEGQGGKTQYF
cdr3_nt: TGTGCCAGTGAAGGGCAGGGTGGGAAGACCCAGTACTTC
clone_size: .
v_call: TRBV19
j_call: TRBJ2-5
d_call: .

cdr3_aa: CASSLDLQETQYF
cdr3_nt: TGCGCCAGCAGCCTCGACCTACAAGAGACCCAGTACTTC
clone_size: once
v_call: TRBV4-1
j_call: TRBJ2-5
d_call: .

cdr3_aa: CASSQDWNEQYF
cdr3_nt: TGTGCCAGCAGCCAAGATTGGAACGAGCAGTACTTC
clone_size: .
v_call: TRBV3-1/TRBV3-2
j_call: TRBJ2-7
d_call: .

cdr3_aa: CASSADIVHEAFF
cdr3_nt: TGTGCCAGCTCAGCCGACATAGTTCATGAAGCTTTCTTT
clone_size: .
v_call: TRBV18
j_call: TRBJ1-1
d_call: .

cdr3_aa: CASSPGQPSNQPQHF
cdr3_nt: TGTGCCAGTAGTCCTGGACAGCCGAGCAATCAGCCCCAGCATTTT
clone_size: .
v_call: TRBV19
j_call: TRBJ1-5
d_call: .

cdr3_aa: CAWSQPPYRSPYEQYF
cdr3_nt: TGTGCCTGGAGTCAACCCCCCTATAGGTCCCCCTACGAGCAGTACTTC
clone_size: .
v_call: TRBV30
j_call: TRBJ2-7
d_call: .

cdr3_aa: CAWSVDRGIPPYNEQFF
cdr3_nt: TGTGCCTGGAGCGTAGACAGGGGCATCCCCCCCTACAATGAGCAGTTCTTC
clone_size: .
v_call: TRBV30
j_call: TRBJ2-1
d_call: TRBD1

cdr3_aa: CASSLAQGTDTQYF
cdr3_nt: TGTGCCAGCAGCCTAGCCCAGGGCACAGATACGCAGTATTTT
clone_size: .
v_call: TRBV9
j_call: TRBJ2-3
d_call: .

cdr3_aa: CASSRGNTEAFF
cdr3_nt: TGTGCCAGCAGCAGGGGAAACACTGAAGCTTTCTTT
clone_size: .
v_call: TRBV5-6
j_call: TRBJ1-1
d_call: .

cdr3_aa: CASVDRYTEAFF
cdr3_nt: TGTGCTAGTGTCGACAGATACACTGAAGCTTTCTTT
clone_size: .
v_call: TRBV12-5
j_call: TRBJ1-1
d_call: .